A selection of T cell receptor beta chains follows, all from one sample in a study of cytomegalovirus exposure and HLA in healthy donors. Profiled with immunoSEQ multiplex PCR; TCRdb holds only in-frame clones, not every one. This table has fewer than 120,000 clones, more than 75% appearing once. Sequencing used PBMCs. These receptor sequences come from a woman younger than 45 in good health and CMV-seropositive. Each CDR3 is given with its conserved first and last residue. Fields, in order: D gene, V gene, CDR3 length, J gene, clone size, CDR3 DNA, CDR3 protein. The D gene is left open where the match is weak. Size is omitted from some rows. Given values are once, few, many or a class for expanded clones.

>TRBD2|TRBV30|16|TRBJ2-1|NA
TGTGCCTGGAGTGCGGGACTAGCGGGAGTTTCCAATGAGCAGTTCTTC
CAWSAGLAGVSNEQFF
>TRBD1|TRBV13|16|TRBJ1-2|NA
TGTGCCAGCAGCCTTAAACCGGGACAGGAGAACTATGGCTACACCTTC
CASSLKPGQENYGYTF
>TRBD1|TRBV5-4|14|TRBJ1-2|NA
TGTGCCAGCAGCCCGGGGGGGACAGTCTATGGCTACACCTTC
CASSPGGTVYGYTF
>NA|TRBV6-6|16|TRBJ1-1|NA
TGTGCCAGCAGTTTCAATCGAGGACAGATGAACACTGAAGCTTTCTTT
CASSFNRGQMNTEAFF
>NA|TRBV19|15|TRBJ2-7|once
TGTGCCAGTAGTGTTTACCGGGACAGTGGGAGGGAGCAGTACTTC
CASSVYRDSGREQYF
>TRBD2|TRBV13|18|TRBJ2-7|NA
TGTGCCAGCAGCTCCAGGATGGGGTTAGCGGGAGCCCCGCGCGAGCAGTACTTC
CASSSRMGLAGAPREQYF
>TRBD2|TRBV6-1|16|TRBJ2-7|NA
TGTGCCAGCAGTGTATCCTATAGCGGGAGAGTCTACGAGCAGTACTTC
CASSVSYSGRVYEQYF
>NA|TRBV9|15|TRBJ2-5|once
TGTGCCAGCAGCGTAGTCGCATCGCCCGGAGAGACCCAGTACTTC
CASSVVASPGETQYF
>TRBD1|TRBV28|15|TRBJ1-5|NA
TGTGCCAGCAATGACGGGACAGGGGGAAATCAGCCCCAGCATTTT
CASNDGTGGNQPQHF
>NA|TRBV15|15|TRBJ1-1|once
TGTGCCACCAGGTCCGCTGGCCAGGAGGTCGCTGAAGCTTTCTTT
CATRSAGQEVAEAFF
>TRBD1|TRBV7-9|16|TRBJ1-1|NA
TGTGCCAGCAGCTTTCACAGGGGACCCACACCAGCTGAAGCTTTCTTT
CASSFHRGPTPAEAFF
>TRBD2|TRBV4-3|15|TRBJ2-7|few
TGCGCCAGCAGCCAAGATATAGCGGGGGCGGGCGAGCAGTACTTC
CASSQDIAGAGEQYF
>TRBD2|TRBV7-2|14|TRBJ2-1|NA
TGTGCCAGCAGTCTAGCGGGGACCGCTGATGAGCAGTTCTTC
CASSLAGTADEQFF
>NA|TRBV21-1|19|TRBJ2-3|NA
TGTGCCAGCAGCAAAGAGGCGAGCGGTATCGTTGGCCGCACAGATACGCAGTATTTT
CASSKEASGIVGRTDTQYF
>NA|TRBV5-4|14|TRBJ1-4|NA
TGTGCCAGCAGCTTGCCGGGATCTAATGAAAAACTGTTTTTT
CASSLPGSNEKLFF
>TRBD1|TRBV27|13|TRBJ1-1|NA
TGTGCCAGCCGTTCTCGCCAGGGGGGTGAAGCTTTCTTT
CASRSRQGGEAFF
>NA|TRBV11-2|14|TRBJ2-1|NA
TGTGCCAGCAGCCCCGGACTGGGCGGCGGTGAGCAGTTCTTC
CASSPGLGGGEQFF
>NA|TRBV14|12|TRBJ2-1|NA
TGTGCCAGCAGCCACCTTAAAGAGCAGCAGTTCTTC
CASSHLKEQQFF
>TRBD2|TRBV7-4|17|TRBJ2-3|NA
TGTGCCAGCAGCCATCGGACTAGCGGGAGATACCCAGATACGCAGTATTTT
CASSHRTSGRYPDTQYF
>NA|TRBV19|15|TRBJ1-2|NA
TGTGCCAGTAGTATAGATCGGACAGAGGGTTATGGCTACACCTTC
CASSIDRTEGYGYTF
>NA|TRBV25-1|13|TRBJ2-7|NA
TGTGCCAGCGCGGAATCCCCCTTAACGAAGCAGTACTTC
CASAESPLTKQYF
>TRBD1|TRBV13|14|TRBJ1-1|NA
TGTGCCAGCAGCTCTGGACAGGGAGTAACTGAAGCTTTCTTT
CASSSGQGVTEAFF
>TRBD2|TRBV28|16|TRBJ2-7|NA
TGTGCCAGCAGTCCGAGAGGACTAGCGGGAGTAAACGAGCAGTACTTC
CASSPRGLAGVNEQYF
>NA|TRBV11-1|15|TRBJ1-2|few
TGTGCCAGCAGCTTAGTCCCGGGGGTGATCTATGGCTACACCTTC
CASSLVPGVIYGYTF
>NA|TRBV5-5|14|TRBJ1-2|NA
TGTGCCAGCAGCTTCGGAGGGAGTGGCTATGGCTACACCTTC
CASSFGGSGYGYTF
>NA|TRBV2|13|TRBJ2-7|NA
TGTGCCAGCAGTGAGTGGGGCCGCTACGAGCAGTACTTC
CASSEWGRYEQYF
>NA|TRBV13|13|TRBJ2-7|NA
TGTGCCAGCGAAGGCGCAGGGTCGTACGAGCAGTACTTC
CASEGAGSYEQYF
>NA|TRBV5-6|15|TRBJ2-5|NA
TGTGCCAGCAGCTTATCAAGGGGGAGACTAGAGACCCAGTACTTC
CASSLSRGRLETQYF
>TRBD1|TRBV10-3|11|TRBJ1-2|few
TGTGCCATCAGGGACAGGGAAGGCTACACCTTC
CAIRDREGYTF
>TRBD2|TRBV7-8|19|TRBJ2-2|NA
TGTGCCAGCAGCTTAGTAGCGGGGGGCCTCATAACGAACACCGGGGAGCTGTTTTTT
CASSLVAGGLITNTGELFF
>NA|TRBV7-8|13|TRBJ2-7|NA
TGTGCCAGCAGCTTAGGCAGGGGCTACGAGCAGTACTTC
CASSLGRGYEQYF
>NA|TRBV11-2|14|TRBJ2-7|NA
TGTGCCAGCAGCTCCCCCGGGAAGACCTACGAGCAGTACTTC
CASSSPGKTYEQYF
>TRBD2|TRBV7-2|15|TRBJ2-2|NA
TGTGCCAGCAACCCGGGACTAGCGGGAACCGGGGAGCTGTTTTTT
CASNPGLAGTGELFF
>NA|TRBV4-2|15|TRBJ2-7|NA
TGTGCCAGCTCCCATCGGGCTAGCGAGACCTACGAGCAGTACTTC
CASSHRASETYEQYF
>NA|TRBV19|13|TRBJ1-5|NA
TGTGCCAGTAGTATGCGGGGAAATCAGCCCCAGCATTTT
CASSMRGNQPQHF
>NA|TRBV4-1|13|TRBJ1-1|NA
TGCGCCAGCAGCCAAGAGCGCCTAGTCCCAGCTTTCTTT
CASSQERLVPAFF
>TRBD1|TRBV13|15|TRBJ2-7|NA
TGTGCCAGCAGCCAGGGAAGGGGACAGGCCAGGGAGCAGTACTTC
CASSQGRGQAREQYF
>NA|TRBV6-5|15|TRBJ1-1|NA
TGTGCCAGCAGTCCCCCGCGGGGAGGGTACACTGAAGCTTTCTTT
CASSPPRGGYTEAFF
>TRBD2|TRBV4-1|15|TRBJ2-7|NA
TGCGCCAGCAGGAAACTAGCGGGGCTATTCTACGAGCAGTACTTC
CASRKLAGLFYEQYF
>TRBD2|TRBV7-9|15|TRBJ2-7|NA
TGTGCCAGCAGCTTCGATGGGACTAGCGGGGGCGAGCAGTACTTC
CASSFDGTSGGEQYF
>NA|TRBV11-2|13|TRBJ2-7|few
TGTGCCAGCAGCTTTGGCACCACCTACGAGCAGTACTTC
CASSFGTTYEQYF
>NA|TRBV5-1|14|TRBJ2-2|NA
TGCGCCAGCAGCTTGGGACCGGGGACCGGGGAGCTGTTTTTT
CASSLGPGTGELFF
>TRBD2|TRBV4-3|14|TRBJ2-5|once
TGCGCCAGCAGCCTGGGACTAGCGGAAGAGACCCAGTACTTC
CASSLGLAEETQYF
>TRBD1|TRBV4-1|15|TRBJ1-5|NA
TGCGCCAGCAGCCAGGAACAGGGGGTTCTTCAGCCCCAGCATTTT
CASSQEQGVLQPQHF
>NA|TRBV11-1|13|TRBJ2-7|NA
TGTGCCAGCCGGCGGGATTCAGACTACGAGCAGTACTTC
CASRRDSDYEQYF
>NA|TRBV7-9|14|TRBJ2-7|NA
TGTGCCAGCAGCGCGTCTGGGGGCAAGTACGAGCAGTACTTC
CASSASGGKYEQYF
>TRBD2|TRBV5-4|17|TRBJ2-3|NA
TGTGCCAGCAGCTCTGGACTAGCGGGAGCGAGGGCAGATACGCAGTATTTT
CASSSGLAGARADTQYF
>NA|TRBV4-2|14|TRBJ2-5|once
TGTGCCAGCAGCCGCGGGGCTTTAGATGAGACCCAGTACTTC
CASSRGALDETQYF
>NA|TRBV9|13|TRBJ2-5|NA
TGTGCCAGCAGCGCCCCCCAGGAAACGGCCCAGTACTTC
CASSAPQETAQYF
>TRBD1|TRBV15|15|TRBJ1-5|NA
TGTGCCACCAGCCCTGGGGACAGGGGTAATCAGCCCCAGCATTTT
CATSPGDRGNQPQHF
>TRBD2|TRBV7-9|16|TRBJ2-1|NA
TGTGCCAGCAGCTTAAAATCTAGCGGGGGGGCGAATGAGCAGTTCTTC
CASSLKSSGGANEQFF
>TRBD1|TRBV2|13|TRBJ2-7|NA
TGTGCCAGCAGATGGGACAGGGGACCCGAGCAGTACTTC
CASRWDRGPEQYF
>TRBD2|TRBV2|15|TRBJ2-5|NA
TGTGCCAGCAGTACGGGACTAACCCTACAAGAGACCCAGTACTTC
CASSTGLTLQETQYF
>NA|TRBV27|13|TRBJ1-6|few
TGTGCCAGCAGTAGGCAGGGGTCTTCACCCCTCCACTTT
CASSRQGSSPLHF
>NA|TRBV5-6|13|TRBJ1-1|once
TGTGCCAGCAGCTTGTGGGGGGGCACTGAAGCTTTCTTT
CASSLWGGTEAFF
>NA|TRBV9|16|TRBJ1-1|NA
TGTGCCAGCAGCGTAGGTCCTGGGGGCCGGGGCACTGAAGCTTTCTTT
CASSVGPGGRGTEAFF